Below, 31 T cell receptor beta chains from the same sample are listed, as sequenced in a study of T cell responses to AZD1222 COVID-19 vaccine. The protocol was immunoSEQ multiplex PCR, while the TCRdb copy is restricted to in-frame clones and leaves out a portion. This table holds about 120,000 clones, approximately 94% found once. The specimen comprised peripheral blood, sampled 28 days after the second AZD1222 dose. All receptors come from an adult who received the AZD1222 COVID-19 vaccine.

In its sample, this clone ranks as medium-sized. The chain has TRBV27 and TRBJ2-7; D may be TRBD2 (5 bases). V shed 6 bases and J shed 1 base, with 13 bases lying between them. Germline V gives CDR1 MNHEY, CDR2 SMNVEV (reference sequence). The CDR3 is 14 amino acids. CDR3 in DNA: TGTGCCAGCAGCCTCCAGACGGGATCCTACGAGCAGTACTTC. Protein sequence: CASSLQTGSYEQYF.

The gene calls are TRBV18 and TRBJ1-1; 7 positions agree with TRBD1. V shed 4 bases, J shed 2 bases, and the junction held 4 bases outside the gene matches. The CDR3 covers 14 residues. Germline V gene lookup returns CDR1 KGHSH and CDR2 LQKENI. CDR3 nucleotide sequence: TGTGCCAGCTCACTAGACAGGGCCAACACTGAAGCTTTCTTT. Its protein is CASSLDRANTEAFF.

The chain employs TRBV27 and TRBJ1-2; no definite D call. Trimming shortened V by 2 bases and J by 8 bases, and 12 bases separated the two germline ends. The germline V gene has CDR1 MNHEY and CDR2 SMNVEV (reference sequence). CDR3 length equals 13 residues. CDR3 protein: CASSLAADGGYTF. The CDR3 region has the DNA TGTGCCAGCAGTTTAGCGGCGGATGGGGGCTACACCTTC.

The chain joins TRBV7-2 to TRBJ2-7; D possibly corresponds to TRBD1 (5 bases). Per germline, CDR1 SGHTA and CDR2 FQGNSA. This CDR3 spans 16 amino acids. V was pared by 2 bases and J by 0 bases, with 14 bases between. The CDR3 loop is CASSLHLQVFSYEQYF. The CDR3 DNA is TGTGCCAGCAGCTTACATTTACAGGTTTTCTCCTACGAGCAGTACTTC.

This chain connects TRBV25-1 to TRBJ2-1; D remains unclear. CDR1 MGHDK and CDR2 SYGVNS come from the germline V gene. V dropped 4 bases and J dropped 7 bases, with 5 bases sitting between them. The CDR3 loop spans 11 amino acids. For the CDR3, the DNA is TGTGCCAGCAGTGCCCCGAATGAGCAGTTCTTC. It encodes CASSAPNEQFF.

V usage is TRBV18 and J usage is TRBJ2-5; D remains ambiguous. Between the trimmed V and J ends, which lost 5 bases and 1 base, there was a span of 5 bases. The CDR3 consists of 12 residues. Germline V gene data show CDR1 as KGHSH and CDR2 as LQKENI. The CDR3 DNA follows: TGTGCCAGCTCATCGTTCCAAGAGACCCAGTACTTC. Encoded protein: CASSSFQETQYF.

The J gene is TRBJ1-5, the V gene TRBV6-2 or TRBV6-3; TRBD1 matches at 8 bases. Germline assignment: CDR1 MNHEY and CDR2 SVGEGT. This CDR3 has 12 amino acids. The V gene end was trimmed by 5 bases and the J gene end by 9 bases; junction bases not matched to a gene: 3. CDR3 amino acids: CASSRTGTPQHF. The CDR3, as DNA: TGTGCCAGCAGTAGGACAGGGACGCCCCAGCATTTT.

The V gene is TRBV7-9, the J gene TRBJ2-1; D may be TRBD2 (6 bases). The germline V gene has CDR1 SEHNR and CDR2 FQNEAQ (reference sequence). CDR3 length: 15 amino acids. Deletions cut 5 bases from V and 1 base from J, with 12 bases between. DNA for the CDR3: TGTGCCAGCAGCGCTGGAGGGCAGTCCTACAATGAGCAGTTCTTC. It yields the protein CASSAGGQSYNEQFF.

This clone appeared a single time. The chain employs TRBV7-2 and TRBJ1-6, with a possible D match to TRBD1 (5 bases). Trimming cost V 1 base and J 8 bases, with 9 bases left between them. The CDR3 has 14 residues. Germline CDR1 is SGHTA and CDR2 is FQGNSA. The DNA of the CDR3 is TGTGCCAGCAGCTTAGAAGGGACGGATTCACCCCTCCACTTT. Translation gives CASSLEGTDSPLHF.

The CDR3 DNA is TGTGCCAGCAGCTTGGACCTCCGGTCCCTCACTGAAGCTTTCTTT. Translation: CASSLDLRSLTEAFF. The chain links TRBV5-5 to TRBJ1-1; D gene uncertain. Germline V CDR1 and CDR2: SGHKS, YYEKEE (reference sequence). Trimming shortened V by 0 bases and J by 4 bases, and 13 bases separated the two germline ends. There are 15 residues in the CDR3. The full variable domain, rest sourced from reference TRBV5-5 and TRBJ1-1, is DAGVTQSPTHLIKTRGQQVTLRCSPISGHKSVSWYQQVLGQGPQFIFQYYEKEERGRGNFPDRFSARQFPNYSSELNVNALLLGDSALYLCASSLDLRSLTEAFFGQGTRLTVV.

The rearrangement uses TRBV30 and TRBJ2-2, with unresolved D. The CDR3 has 12 amino acids. V was trimmed by 5 bases and J by 9 bases, leaving 13 bases between them. Germline lookup yields CDR1 GTSNPN and CDR2 SVGIG (reference sequence). The CDR3: CAWGPNSRELFF. In nucleotides, the CDR3 is TGTGCCTGGGGACCTAACTCCCGGGAGCTGTTTTTT.

The gene calls are TRBV4-2 and TRBJ2-7, with a possible D match to TRBD2 (5 bases). The ends were cut back, 4 bases at V and 0 bases at J, with 13 bases in the middle. The CDR3 extends over 15 amino acids. Germline loops: CDR1 LGHNA, CDR2 YNFKEQ. CDR3 residues: CASSPQAGGSYEQYF. For the CDR3, the DNA is TGTGCCAGCAGCCCGCAGGCGGGTGGCTCCTACGAGCAGTACTTC.

This clone was seen more than once but under ten times. This chain uses TRBV7-8 with TRBJ1-5; TRBD1 aligns across 9 bases. Germline trimming cut 1 base from V and 1 base from J; bases unmatched to any gene: 5. Germline V gene sequence: CDR1 SGHVS, CDR2 FQNEAQ. The CDR3 consists of 17 residues. CDR3 coding DNA: TGTGCCAGCAGCTTAGAGAGGACAGGGGTAAGCAATCAGCCCCAGCATTTT. Translating gives CASSLERTGVSNQPQHF.

J is TRBJ1-2 and V is TRBV2; a weak D match, TRBD1 (5 bases). Trimming removed 4 bases from V and 6 bases from J, with 15 bases in between. The CDR3 has 14 residues. In germline, CDR1 is SNHLY, CDR2 FYNNEI. CDR3 region: CASSAQGALDGYTF. DNA for the CDR3: TGTGCCAGCAGTGCTCAGGGCGCTCTCGATGGCTACACCTTC.

This clone was seen just once. The chain employs TRBV24-1 and TRBJ2-3, with a possible D match to TRBD2 (6 bases). V was cut by 2 bases and J by 1 base, with 12 bases left in between. The CDR3 consists of 16 residues. The germline V gene has CDR1 KGHDR and CDR2 SFDVKD. The CDR3 spells CATSDSRRAGTDTQYF. The CDR3 DNA is TGTGCCACCAGTGATTCCCGGAGGGCTGGCACAGATACGCAGTATTTT.

This clone was detected only a few times. The chain uses TRBV5-1 and TRBJ2-1; TRBD2 matches 12 bases. This CDR3 has 15 residues. After removal of 4 bases from V and 7 bases from J, the junction contained 6 bases not matched to a gene. Germline V gene data show CDR1 as SGHRS and CDR2 as YFSETQ. CDR3 nucleotide sequence: TGCGCCAGCAGCCTAGCGGGAGGGCCGGGAAATGAGCAGTTCTTC. Translation gives CASSLAGGPGNEQFF.

This rearrangement joins TRBV6-5 to TRBJ1-5; D uncertain. With 4 bases removed from V and 4 bases from J, the gap between germline ends came to 8 bases. The CDR3 extends over 13 amino acids. Germline lookup yields CDR1 MNHEY and CDR2 SVGAGI. The CDR3 DNA follows: TGTGCCAGCAGTTTGGCGCCTAATCAGCCCCAGCATTTT. Its protein is CASSLAPNQPQHF.

The chain joins TRBV6-4 to TRBJ2-1; 8 nucleotides line up with TRBD1. The germline gives CDR1 MRHNA, CDR2 SNTAGT. This CDR3 comprises 18 residues. V lost 0 bases and J lost 4; bases outside the gene matches: 11. CDR3 coding DNA: TGTGCCAGCAGTGACTCCTTTTGGCGGACAGGGATGTACAATGAGCAGTTCTTC. Protein product: CASSDSFWRTGMYNEQFF.

The rearrangement uses TRBV7-8 and TRBJ1-4, with D tentatively TRBD1 (5 bases). Germline V gene data show CDR1 as SGHVS and CDR2 as FQNEAQ. V lost 5 bases to trimming and J lost 0 bases, with 13 bases between them. CDR3 length: 16 residues. The CDR3 loop is CASSPGRVATNEKLFF. In nucleotides, the CDR3 is TGTGCCAGCAGCCCGGGACGGGTAGCAACTAATGAAAAACTGTTTTTT.

This clone appeared a single time. The rearrangement uses TRBV7-2 and TRBJ1-3; D is ambiguous. The CDR3 covers 15 residues. V dropped 4 bases and J dropped 4 bases, with 14 bases sitting between them. Per germline, CDR1 SGHTA and CDR2 FQGNSA. CDR3 coding DNA: TGTGCCAGCAGCTCCAGACCCGGTACAGGAAACACCATATATTTT. This gives the protein CASSSRPGTGNTIYF. The whole variable domain, filled in from reference TRBV7-2 and TRBJ1-3, reads GAGVSQSPSNKVTEKGKDVELRCDPISGHTALYWYRQSLGQGLEFLIYFQGNSAPDKSGLPSDRFSAERTGGSVSTLTIQRTQQEDSAVYLCASSSRPGTGNTIYFGEGSWLTVV.

The chain combines TRBV11-2 with TRBJ2-4; D might be TRBD1 (6 bases). Germline CDR1 reads SGHAT; CDR2 reads FQNNGV. The V end lost 6 bases, the J end lost 4 bases, and 16 bases lay between the germline ends. The CDR3 totals 15 residues. The CDR3 here is CASSPIQGPKNIQYF. The CDR3 region has the DNA TGTGCCAGCAGTCCAATACAGGGACCTAAAAACATTCAGTACTTC.

The DNA of the CDR3 is TGTGCCAGCAGGCCTGACAGTTATGGCTACACCTTC. This gives the protein CASRPDSYGYTF. The chain links TRBV2 to TRBJ1-2; D possibly corresponds to TRBD1 (5 bases). The germline V and J ends were trimmed by 6 bases and 5 bases, with 10 bases remaining between them. This CDR3 is 12 amino acids long. The germline V gene has CDR1 SNHLY and CDR2 FYNNEI.

The genes are TRBV18 and TRBJ1-3; weak D call: TRBD1 (5 bases). The V gene's germline CDR1 is KGHSH and CDR2 LQKENI. Trimming stripped 1 base from V and 0 bases from J, with 13 bases between. The CDR3 is made up of 17 amino acids. The CDR3 sequence: CASSPRQGPDSGNTIYF. The CDR3 coding sequence is TGTGCCAGCTCACCACGTCAGGGCCCCGACTCTGGAAACACCATATATTTT. Variable domain in full (rest from reference TRBV18 and TRBJ1-3): NAGVMQNPRHLVRRRGQEARLRCSPMKGHSHVYWYRQLPEEGLKFMVYLQKENIIDESGMPKERFSAEFPKEGPSILRIQQVVRGDSAAYFCASSPRQGPDSGNTIYFGEGSWLTVV.

The chain employs TRBV27 and TRBJ2-7, with TRBD1 as a possible D gene (5 bases). Germline V gene data show CDR1 as MNHEY and CDR2 as SMNVEV (reference sequence). The CDR3 runs to 14 residues. V was cut by 6 bases and J by 4 bases, with 16 bases left in between. CDR3 sequence: CASRPPAGPYEQYF. CDR3 sequence (DNA): TGTGCCAGCAGGCCCCCGGCAGGGCCATACGAGCAGTACTTC.

This chain uses TRBV6-1 with TRBJ2-5, with 9 bases that match TRBD1. The J segment lost 5 bases and the V segment lost 1 base, leaving 5 bases of the junction unmatched. This CDR3 is built from 15 residues. Germline V gene data show CDR1 as MNHNS and CDR2 as SASEGT. CDR3 amino acids: CASSEGGTGGETQYF. The CDR3 nucleotides read TGTGCCAGCAGTGAAGGCGGTACAGGGGGCGAGACCCAGTACTTC.

The V call is TRBV30, the J call TRBJ1-2; weak D call: TRBD1 (6 bases). V was cut by 2 bases and J by 2 bases, with 12 bases left in between. Germline loops: CDR1 GTSNPN, CDR2 SVGIG (reference sequence). This CDR3 has 14 residues. CDR3 protein: CAWSLGRGNYGYTF. As DNA, the CDR3 is TGTGCCTGGAGTCTGGGCAGGGGAAACTATGGCTACACCTTC.

This chain uses TRBV6-2 or TRBV6-3 with TRBJ2-7; 9 bases are shared with TRBD1. The V gene's germline CDR1 is MNHEY and CDR2 SVGEGT. Losses at the gene ends were 4 bases for V and 6 bases for J; bases not matched to a gene: 10. This CDR3 is 15 amino acids long. The CDR3 sequence: CASSSTGTGSREQYF. For the CDR3, the DNA is TGTGCCAGCAGTTCCACCGGGACAGGGAGCCGCGAGCAGTACTTC.

This clone was counted only a few times. CDR3 nucleotides: TGTGCCAGCAGCCAGGGACAGGGCACAGATACGCAGTATTTT. It specifies CASSQGQGTDTQYF. The chain uses TRBV11-3 and TRBJ2-3; the match to TRBD1 covers 8 bases. The germline CDR1 and CDR2 sequences are SGHNT and YENEEA. The CDR3 covers 14 residues. V lost 5 bases and J lost 1; bases outside the gene matches: 2.

This clone was seen only a few times. V gene TRBV30 combines with J gene TRBJ1-3, with TRBD1 matching over 7 bases. The length of the CDR3 is 16 residues. The germline V gene has CDR1 GTSNPN and CDR2 SVGIG (reference sequence). V gave up 3 bases and J gave up 0 bases; unmatched junction bases: 8. In nucleotides, the CDR3 is TGTGCCTGGAGCTACAGGGGAAGACGCTCTGGAAACACCATATATTTT. It encodes CAWSYRGRRSGNTIYF.

This rearrangement joins TRBV4-2 to TRBJ2-7, with 8 bases lining up with TRBD2. This CDR3 region has 15 residues. After removal of 4 bases from V and 0 bases from J, the junction contained 5 bases not matched to a gene. Germline CDR1 is LGHNA and CDR2 is YNFKEQ. CDR3 amino acids: CASSPGGVSSYEQYF. DNA of the CDR3: TGTGCCAGCAGCCCCGGGGGGGTTAGCTCCTACGAGCAGTACTTC.

The V gene is TRBV6-2 or TRBV6-3, the J gene TRBJ2-7; 9 positions match TRBD2. This CDR3 has 17 amino acids. V was pared by 4 bases and J by 4 bases, with 14 bases of the junction left unmatched. Germline CDR1 is MNHEY and CDR2 is SVGEGT. The CDR3 DNA reads TGTGCCAGCAGTTCTCCCGGGGGTAGCGGGGGAAAGTACGAGCAGTACTTC. Amino acids: CASSSPGGSGGKYEQYF.